This is a list of T cell receptor beta chains from one sample in a study of glioma-infiltrating T cells after dendritic cell vaccination. Assay used: immunoSEQ multiplex PCR; TCRdb lists only in-frame clones, some missing. The sample yields 110,000 or so clones, 90% seen once. The sequences come from blood, collected after dendritic cell vaccination. The receptors shown here come from a human donor with glioblastoma. CDR3s include the opening cysteine and the closing phenylalanine or tryptophan. D genes are given only for firm matches. Clone size is stated in some rows and not others, as once, few, many or a class when expanded.

CDR3 DNA: TGTGCCAGCAGCTTAGCGGGAGGGAGGGACAATGAGCAGTTCTTC
CDR3 protein: CASSLAGGRDNEQFF
J gene: TRBJ2-1
clone size: few
V gene: TRBV7-6
CDR3 length: 15
D gene: TRBD2

CDR3 DNA: TGCGCCAGCAGCTTGATTCGGCAGGCTAACTACAATGAGCAGTTCTTC
CDR3 protein: CASSLIRQANYNEQFF
J gene: TRBJ2-1
clone size: -
V gene: TRBV5-1
CDR3 length: 16
D gene: -

CDR3 DNA: TGTGCCAGCAGTGACCCTCTCTATTATTACGAGCAGTACTTC
CDR3 protein: CASSDPLYYYEQYF
J gene: TRBJ2-7
clone size: once
V gene: TRBV2
CDR3 length: 14
D gene: -

CDR3 DNA: TGCAGTGCTGGGAGGGTGAATGAGCAGTTCTTC
CDR3 protein: CSAGRVNEQFF
J gene: TRBJ2-1
clone size: -
V gene: TRBV20-1
CDR3 length: 11
D gene: TRBD2

CDR3 DNA: TGTGCCAGCAGCTTCGGACAGGGCACAGATACGCAGTATTTT
CDR3 protein: CASSFGQGTDTQYF
J gene: TRBJ2-3
clone size: -
V gene: TRBV5-8
CDR3 length: 14
D gene: TRBD1

CDR3 DNA: TGTGCCAGCAGCCCCCGGGGTAGCGCGATAGATACGCAGTATTTT
CDR3 protein: CASSPRGSAIDTQYF
J gene: TRBJ2-3
clone size: -
V gene: TRBV7-9
CDR3 length: 15
D gene: -

CDR3 DNA: TGTGCCTGGAGTGCCTCTACCTATAATGAGCAGTTCTTC
CDR3 protein: CAWSASTYNEQFF
J gene: TRBJ2-1
clone size: -
V gene: TRBV30
CDR3 length: 13
D gene: -

CDR3 DNA: TGCGCCAGCAGCCCCCTTTGTCCCCAGCATTTT
CDR3 protein: CASSPLCPQHF
J gene: TRBJ1-5
clone size: -
V gene: TRBV23-1
CDR3 length: 11
D gene: -

CDR3 DNA: TGTGCCAGCAGCGTAGTCCCGGGCACCGGGGAGCTGTTTTTT
CDR3 protein: CASSVVPGTGELFF
J gene: TRBJ2-2
clone size: -
V gene: TRBV9
CDR3 length: 14
D gene: -

CDR3 DNA: TGTGCCAGCAGTTACTCCCCGGAGACGGGGGACGAGCAGTACTTC
CDR3 protein: CASSYSPETGDEQYF
J gene: TRBJ2-7
clone size: -
V gene: TRBV6-5
CDR3 length: 15
D gene: -

CDR3 DNA: TGTGCCAGCAGGAGGGAGGGGAACTCCTACGAGCAGTACTTC
CDR3 protein: CASRREGNSYEQYF
J gene: TRBJ2-7
clone size: -
V gene: TRBV2
CDR3 length: 14
D gene: TRBD2

CDR3 DNA: TGTGCCAGCAGTGCTACCGGGACAGATAATGAGCAGTTCTTC
CDR3 protein: CASSATGTDNEQFF
J gene: TRBJ2-1
clone size: -
V gene: TRBV2
CDR3 length: 14
D gene: TRBD1

CDR3 DNA: TGTGCCAGTAGCAAGACACAGGGGGGTCAGCCCCAGCATTTT
CDR3 protein: CASSKTQGGQPQHF
J gene: TRBJ1-5
clone size: -
V gene: TRBV19
CDR3 length: 14
D gene: TRBD1

CDR3 DNA: TGTGCCAGCAGCCAAGTCTCTAGGGGCAATGAGCAGTTCTTC
CDR3 protein: CASSQVSRGNEQFF
J gene: TRBJ2-1
clone size: -
V gene: TRBV14
CDR3 length: 14
D gene: -

CDR3 DNA: TGTGCCAGCAGTCCCGGTGGGGCCGTTCATTACGAGCAGTACTTC
CDR3 protein: CASSPGGAVHYEQYF
J gene: TRBJ2-7
clone size: -
V gene: TRBV6-5
CDR3 length: 15
D gene: -